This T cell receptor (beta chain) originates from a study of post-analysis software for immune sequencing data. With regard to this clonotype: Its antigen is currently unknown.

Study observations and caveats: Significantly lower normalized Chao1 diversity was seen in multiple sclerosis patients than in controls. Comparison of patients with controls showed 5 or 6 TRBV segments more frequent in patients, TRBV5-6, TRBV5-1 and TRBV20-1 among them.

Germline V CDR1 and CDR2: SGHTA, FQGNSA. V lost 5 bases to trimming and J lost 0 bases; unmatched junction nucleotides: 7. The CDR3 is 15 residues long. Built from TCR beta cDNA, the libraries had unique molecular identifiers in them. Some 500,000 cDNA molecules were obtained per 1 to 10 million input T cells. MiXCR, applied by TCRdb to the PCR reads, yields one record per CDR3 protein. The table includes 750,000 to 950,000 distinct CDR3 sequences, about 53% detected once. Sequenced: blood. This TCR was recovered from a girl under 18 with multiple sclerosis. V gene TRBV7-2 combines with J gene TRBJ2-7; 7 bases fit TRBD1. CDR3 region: CASSQATGSSYEQYF. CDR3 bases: TGTGCCAGCAGCCAGGCGACAGGGAGCTCCTACGAGCAGTACTTC.